This T cell receptor beta chain was documented in a study of cytotoxic CD8 clonotypes in ibrutinib-treated CLL. The CDR3 sequence is 16 residues long. Trimming at V came to 3 bases and at J to 0 bases, leaving 3 bases not matched to a gene. From germline, CDR1 is SGHRS and CDR2 YFSETQ. Note on this clone: The antigen is not known.

T cells were sequenced at a targeted depth of 1 in 200,000 to 1 in 1 million. The repertoire was sequenced with immunoSEQ multiplex PCR; TCRdb's copy has only in-frame clones and lacks some. This table has 160,000 or so clones, about 88% appearing once. PBMCs that had been cryopreserved were the source of about 2 micrograms of genomic DNA for TCR beta libraries. Study-wide results and caveats: Public clonotypes showed up rarely, and on treatment they shrank or held steady.

The source of this sequence is a human donor with chronic lymphocytic leukemia. The V gene is TRBV5-1, the J gene TRBJ2-2; 9 nucleotides align to TRBD1. The sequenced sample was PBMCs, obtained at disease progression, from a patient treated with ibrutinib. DNA of the CDR3: TGCGCCAGCAGCTCAGGACAGGGGACGAACACCGGGGAGCTGTTTTTT. As protein: CASSSGQGTNTGELFF.